Only a few counts were recorded for the clone carrying this T cell receptor (beta chain). What it binds is unknown. The data were taken from a study of spatial heterogeneity in lung cancer. Trimming cost V 6 bases and J 9 bases; bases outside gene matches: 11. This CDR3 has 15 amino acids. Germline-derived CDR1 and CDR2 are SGHDT and YYEEEE. TCRdb used MiXCR to reprocess the 5' RACE reads, holding one entry per CDR3 protein. The table lists some 10,000 distinct CDR3 sequences, 12% of them singletons. General study points: Expanded intratumoral alpha and beta TCR counts tracked tumor mutation counts.

The time point is: sample taken at primary tumor resection. In each case, whole RNA from tumor, nontumor lung or frozen PBMC was sequenced unsorted. The J gene is TRBJ1-6, the V gene TRBV5-6; 8 nucleotides line up with TRBD1. The sequence was collected from a female donor with early-stage non-small cell lung cancer. This material consisted of lung tumor tissue, taken at surgery. CDR3 amino acids: CASTIGQGGSSPLHF. In DNA, the CDR3 is TGTGCCAGCACCATTGGACAGGGAGGTAGTTCACCCCTCCACTTT. Combining the CDR3 with reference TRBV5-6 and TRBJ1-6 gives the whole variable domain DAGVTQSPTHLIKTRGQQVTLRCSPKSGHDTVSWYQQALGQGPQFIFQYYEEEERQRGNFPDRFSGHQFPNYSSELNVNALLLGDSALYLCASTIGQGGSSPLHFGNGTRLTVT.